There are many counts of the clone carrying this T cell receptor (beta chain). Its antigen remains unidentified. These data come from a study of T-cell reconstitution after alpha-beta-depleted transplantation in children. Findings and limits, study-wide: From surviving recipient T cells and thymic progenitors came the high day-60 TCRbeta diversity observed in some patients. Fresh T-cell production supplied most of the T-cell counts and diversity seen one year after transplant. In patients about two months after transplant, alpha-beta T cells reportedly arose from several hundred expanded graft clones.

Trimming cost V 5 bases and J 5 bases, with 22 bases left between them. Germline assignment: CDR1 SEHNR and CDR2 FQNEAQ (reference sequence). There are 16 residues in the CDR3. For TCRbeta, the library was prepared with unique molecular identifiers. TCRdb re-called the PCR reads with MiXCR, one entry per CDR3 protein. The sample includes hundreds of thousands of distinct CDR3 sequences, about an eighth seen only once; the top ten take around 2.2%. Sequenced material: PBMCs, mostly from graft donor cells, taken 360 days after TCRalphabeta/CD19-depleted stem cell transplant. The V and J genes are TRBV7-9 and TRBJ2-7; D not certain. The clonotype comes from a male patient younger than 18 who had a stem cell transplant for acute myeloid leukemia, so the T cells may come from the graft donor. The CDR3, as DNA: TGTGCCAGCAGCGTGACGACGTGGGGTTTAGTGCACGAGCAGTACTTC. This codes for CASSVTTWGLVHEQYF.